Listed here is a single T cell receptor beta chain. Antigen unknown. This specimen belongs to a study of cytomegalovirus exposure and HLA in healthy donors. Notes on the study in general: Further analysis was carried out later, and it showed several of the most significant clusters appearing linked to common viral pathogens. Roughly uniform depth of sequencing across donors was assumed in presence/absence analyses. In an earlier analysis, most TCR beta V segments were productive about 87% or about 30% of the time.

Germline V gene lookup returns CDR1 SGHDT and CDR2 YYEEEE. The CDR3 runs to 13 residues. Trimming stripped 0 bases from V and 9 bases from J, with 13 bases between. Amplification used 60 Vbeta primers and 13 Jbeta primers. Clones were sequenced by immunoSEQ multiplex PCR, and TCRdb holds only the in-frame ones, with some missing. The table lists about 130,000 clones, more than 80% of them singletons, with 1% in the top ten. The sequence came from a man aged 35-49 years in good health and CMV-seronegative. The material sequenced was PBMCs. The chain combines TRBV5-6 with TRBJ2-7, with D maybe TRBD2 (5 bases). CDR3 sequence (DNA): TGTGCCAGCAGCTTGGGTCGCCTGGCGGGGCAGTACTTC. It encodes CASSLGRLAGQYF.